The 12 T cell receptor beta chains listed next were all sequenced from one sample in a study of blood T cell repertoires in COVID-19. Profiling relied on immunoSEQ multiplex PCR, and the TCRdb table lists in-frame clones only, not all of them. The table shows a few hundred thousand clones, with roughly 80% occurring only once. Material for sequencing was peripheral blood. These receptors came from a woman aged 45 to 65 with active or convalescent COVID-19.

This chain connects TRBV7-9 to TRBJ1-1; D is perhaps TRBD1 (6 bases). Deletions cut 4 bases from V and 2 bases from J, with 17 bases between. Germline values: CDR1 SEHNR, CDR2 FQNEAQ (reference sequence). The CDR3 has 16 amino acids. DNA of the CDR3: TGTGCCAGCAGCTCGTCGATAAGGACAGCCAACACTGAAGCTTTCTTT. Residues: CASSSSIRTANTEAFF.

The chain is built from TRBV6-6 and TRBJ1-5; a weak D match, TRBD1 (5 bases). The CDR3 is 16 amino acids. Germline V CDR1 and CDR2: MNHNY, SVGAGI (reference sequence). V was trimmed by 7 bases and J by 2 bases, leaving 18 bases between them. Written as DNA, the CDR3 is TGTGCCAGCACCTCTGGGGGAGGTTGGGGCAATCAGCCCCAGCATTTT. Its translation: CASTSGGGWGNQPQHF.

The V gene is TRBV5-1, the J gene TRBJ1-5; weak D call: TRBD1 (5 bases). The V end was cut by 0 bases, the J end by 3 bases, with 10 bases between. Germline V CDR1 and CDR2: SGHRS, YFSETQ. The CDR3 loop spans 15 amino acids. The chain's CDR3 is CASSLAGGSNQPQHF. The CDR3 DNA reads TGCGCCAGCAGCTTGGCCGGGGGATCCAATCAGCCCCAGCATTTT.

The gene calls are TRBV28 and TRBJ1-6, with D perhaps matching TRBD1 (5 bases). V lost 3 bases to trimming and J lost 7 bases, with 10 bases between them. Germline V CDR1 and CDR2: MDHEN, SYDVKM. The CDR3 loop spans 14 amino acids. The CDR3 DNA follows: TGTGCCAGCAGTTTCAGGGCTAGGAATTCACCCCTCCACTTT. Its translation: CASSFRARNSPLHF.

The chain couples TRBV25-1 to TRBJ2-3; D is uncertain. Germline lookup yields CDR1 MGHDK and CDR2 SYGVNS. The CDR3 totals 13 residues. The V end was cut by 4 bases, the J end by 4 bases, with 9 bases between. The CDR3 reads CASSVLAADTQYF. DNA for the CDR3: TGTGCCAGCAGTGTTTTAGCCGCAGATACGCAGTATTTT.

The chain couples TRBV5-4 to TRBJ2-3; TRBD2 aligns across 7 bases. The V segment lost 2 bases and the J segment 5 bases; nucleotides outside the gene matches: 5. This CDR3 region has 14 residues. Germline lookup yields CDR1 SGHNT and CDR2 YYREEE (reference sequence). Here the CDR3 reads CASSFAGVGDTQYF. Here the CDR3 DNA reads TGTGCCAGCAGCTTCGCGGGAGTGGGAGATACGCAGTATTTT.

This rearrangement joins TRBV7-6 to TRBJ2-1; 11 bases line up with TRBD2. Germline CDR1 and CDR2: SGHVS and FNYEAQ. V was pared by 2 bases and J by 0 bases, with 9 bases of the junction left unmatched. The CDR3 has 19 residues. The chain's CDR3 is CASSLLGASGRYSYNEQFF. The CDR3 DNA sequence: TGTGCCAGCAGCTTATTGGGGGCTAGCGGGAGGTACTCCTACAATGAGCAGTTCTTC.

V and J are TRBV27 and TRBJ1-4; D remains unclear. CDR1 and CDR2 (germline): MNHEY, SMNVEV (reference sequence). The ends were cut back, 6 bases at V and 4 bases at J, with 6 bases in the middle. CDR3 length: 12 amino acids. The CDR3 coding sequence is TGTGCCAGCAGCCACTTTAATGAAAAACTGTTTTTT. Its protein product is CASSHFNEKLFF.

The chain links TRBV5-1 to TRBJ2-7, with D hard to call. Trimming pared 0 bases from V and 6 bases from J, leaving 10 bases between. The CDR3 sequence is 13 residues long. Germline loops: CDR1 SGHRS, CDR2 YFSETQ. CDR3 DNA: TGCGCCAGCAGCTTGGGGGCATCCCCCGAGCAGTACTTC. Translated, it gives CASSLGASPEQYF.

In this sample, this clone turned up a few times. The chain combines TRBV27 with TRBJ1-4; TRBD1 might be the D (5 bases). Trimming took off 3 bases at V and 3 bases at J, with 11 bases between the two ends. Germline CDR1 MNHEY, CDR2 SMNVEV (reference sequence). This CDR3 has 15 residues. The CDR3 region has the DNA TGTGCCAGCAGTTTCAGGGTCTCGTCTAATGAAAAACTGTTTTTT. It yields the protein CASSFRVSSNEKLFF.

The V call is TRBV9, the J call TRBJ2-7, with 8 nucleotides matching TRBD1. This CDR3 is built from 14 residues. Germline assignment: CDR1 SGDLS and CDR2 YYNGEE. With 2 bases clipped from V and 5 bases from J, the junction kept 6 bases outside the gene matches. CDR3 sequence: CASSVDRGLDEQYF. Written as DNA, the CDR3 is TGTGCCAGCAGCGTCGACAGGGGTCTTGACGAGCAGTACTTC.

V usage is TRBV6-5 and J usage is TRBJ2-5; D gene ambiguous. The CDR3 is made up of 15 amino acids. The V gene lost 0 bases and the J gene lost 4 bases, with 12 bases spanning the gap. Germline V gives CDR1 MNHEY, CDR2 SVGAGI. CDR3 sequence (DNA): TGTGCCAGCAGTTACTCGCTGCTTCAGATAGAGACCCAGTACTTC. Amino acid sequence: CASSYSLLQIETQYF.